The sequence of this T cell receptor beta chain was determined in a study of cytomegalovirus exposure and HLA in healthy donors. The assay was immunoSEQ multiplex PCR, and TCRdb's table has in-frame clones only and misses some. Altogether 120,000 to 150,000 clones are present, about 87% being singletons, with the ten largest covering roughly 4.3%. Germline V lookup: CDR1 SGDLS, CDR2 YYNGEE. V shed 1 base and J 5 bases; nucleotides not matched to a gene: 9. The CDR3 length is 17 residues. Sample: PBMCs. The receptor's source is a man between 18 and 35 years old in good health and CMV-seropositive. The chain couples TRBV9 to TRBJ2-1; 10 bases are shared with TRBD2. CDR3 nucleotide sequence: TGTGCCAGCAGCGTACTAGCGGGGGCTTCCCTCCACAATGAGCAGTTCTTC. It specifies CASSVLAGASLHNEQFF.